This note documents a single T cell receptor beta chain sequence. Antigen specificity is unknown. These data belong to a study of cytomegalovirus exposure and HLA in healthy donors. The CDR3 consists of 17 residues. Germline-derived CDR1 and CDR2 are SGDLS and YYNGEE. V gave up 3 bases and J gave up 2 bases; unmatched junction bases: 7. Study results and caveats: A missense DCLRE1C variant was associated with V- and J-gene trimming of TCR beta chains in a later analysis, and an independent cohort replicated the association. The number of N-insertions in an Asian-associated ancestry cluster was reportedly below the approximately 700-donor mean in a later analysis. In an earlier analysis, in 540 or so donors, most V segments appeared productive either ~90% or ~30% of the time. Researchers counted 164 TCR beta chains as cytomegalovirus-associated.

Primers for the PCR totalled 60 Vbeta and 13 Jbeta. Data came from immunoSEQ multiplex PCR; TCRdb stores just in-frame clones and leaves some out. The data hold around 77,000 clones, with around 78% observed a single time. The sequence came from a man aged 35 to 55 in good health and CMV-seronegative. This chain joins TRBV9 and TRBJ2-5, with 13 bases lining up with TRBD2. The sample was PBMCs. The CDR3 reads CASSDWTSGGLQETQYF. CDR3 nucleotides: TGTGCCAGCAGCGATTGGACTAGCGGGGGACTTCAAGAGACCCAGTACTTC.